The 11 T cell receptor beta chains reported below all come from one sample, sequenced in a study of radiation and T cells in renal cell carcinoma. Time point reported: blood 2 weeks post-SBRT. Treatment in this sample: 15 Gy SBRT to primary tumor, nephrectomy 4 weeks later. Assay used: immunoSEQ multiplex PCR; TCRdb lists only in-frame clones, some missing. The table records 70,000 to 90,000 clones, just over 85% of them present only once. The source material was blood, sampled from a patient whose treatment included radiotherapy and nephrectomy. The source of these receptors is a woman in her 50s with renal cell carcinoma.

The V call is TRBV9, the J call TRBJ1-2; TRBD1 aligns across 7 bases. Germline trimming cut 0 bases from V and 3 bases from J; bases unmatched to any gene: 5. CDR3 length equals 15 residues. Germline CDR1 and CDR2: SGDLS and YYNGEE. CDR3 nucleotides: TGTGCCAGCAGCGTAGAAGGCAGGGGGGACTATGGCTACACCTTC. It encodes CASSVEGRGDYGYTF.

This clone was recorded a few times. The gene calls are TRBV9 and TRBJ1-5; 7 nucleotides agree with TRBD1. The CDR3 runs to 14 residues. CDR1 is SGDLS, CDR2 YYNGEE, per germline. Germline trimming cut 6 bases from V and 1 base from J; bases unmatched to any gene: 4. The CDR3: CASNQGESNQPQHF. The CDR3 DNA sequence: TGTGCCAGCAACCAGGGGGAGAGCAATCAGCCCCAGCATTTT.

The V call is TRBV20-1, the J call TRBJ2-4; TRBD1 is a possible D gene (7 bases). Germline V lookup: CDR1 DFQATT, CDR2 SNEGSKA (reference sequence). The CDR3 spans 10 residues. In nucleotides, the CDR3 is TGCAGCAGGGGGGAAAACATTCAGTACTTC. Translation: CSRGENIQYF.

The chain couples TRBV5-4 to TRBJ1-5; no reliable D call. The CDR3 has 12 residues. The germline V gene encodes CDR1 SGHNT and CDR2 YYREEE (reference sequence). V lost 1 base and J lost 6, with 5 bases in between. CDR3 in DNA: TGTGCCAGCAGCTTGCGTGGTCAGCCCCAGCATTTT. It yields the protein CASSLRGQPQHF.

This chain uses TRBV7-2 with TRBJ1-5; TRBD1 is a possible D gene (5 bases). V lost 2 bases and J lost 2, with 13 bases in between. The germline V gene has CDR1 SGHTA and CDR2 FQGNSA. The CDR3 covers 16 residues. CDR3 sequence: CASSLRGGRGNQPQHF. In nucleotides, the CDR3 is TGTGCCAGCAGCTTACGGGGAGGCAGGGGCAATCAGCCCCAGCATTTT.

This chain connects TRBV5-1 to TRBJ2-3; 15 positions agree with TRBD2. The trim removed 4 bases at V and 6 bases at J, leaving 6 bases unmatched. The CDR3 has 16 residues. CDR1 is SGHRS and CDR2 is YFSETQ in the germline V gene. CDR3 sequence reads: CASSAGLAGGTDTQYF. The CDR3 DNA is TGCGCCAGCAGCGCGGGACTAGCGGGAGGAACGGATACGCAGTATTTT.

The chain joins TRBV18 to TRBJ1-6, with a tentative D call TRBD1 (5 bases). Germline assignment: CDR1 KGHSH and CDR2 LQKENI. This CDR3 has 14 residues. V lost 3 bases and J 7 bases, leaving 10 bases between the germline ends. This chain's CDR3 is CASSPGTENSPLHF. The CDR3 nucleotides are TGTGCCAGCTCACCCGGGACGGAAAATTCACCCCTCCACTTT.

Here the CDR3 reads CASSSRVGTGGYTF. CDR3 coding DNA: TGTGCCAGCAGCTCCCGGGTGGGGACAGGGGGCTACACCTTC. The chain recombines TRBV7-9 with TRBJ1-2; TRBD1 matches 9 bases. The V gene's germline CDR1 is SEHNR and CDR2 FQNEAQ (reference sequence). The V segment lost 4 bases and the J segment 8 bases; nucleotides outside the gene matches: 8. CDR3 length: 14 amino acids.

This clone was counted once. V is TRBV4-3 and J is TRBJ1-2, with 8 bases aligning to TRBD1. The CDR3 is 15 residues long. The V segment lost 4 bases and the J segment 4 bases; nucleotides outside the gene matches: 8. Germline V gene sequence: CDR1 LGHNA, CDR2 YSLEER. CDR3 DNA: TGCGCCAGCAGCCGATCCGGACAGGGTACCTATGGCTACACCTTC. Translation gives CASSRSGQGTYGYTF.

V and J are TRBV6-6 and TRBJ2-7, with TRBD1 as a possible D gene (6 bases). Germline V gene data show CDR1 as MNHNY and CDR2 as SVGAGI (reference sequence). V lost 4 bases to trimming and J lost 4 bases, with 8 bases between them. There are 12 residues in the CDR3. For the CDR3, the DNA is TGTGCCAGCAGTTTACAGGGATACGAGCAGTACTTC. It specifies CASSLQGYEQYF.

The rearrangement uses TRBV5-4 and TRBJ2-5; 13 bases fit TRBD2. The CDR3 is 20 residues long. Germline values: CDR1 SGHNT, CDR2 YYREEE (reference sequence). J lost 5 bases, V lost 1 base, and 17 bases had no gene match. CDR3 coding DNA: TGTGCCAGCAGCTTGCCCGGGACTAGCGGGAAGCGGGGGTCAAGGGAGACCCAGTACTTC. It encodes CASSLPGTSGKRGSRETQYF. Drawing the rest from reference TRBV5-4 and TRBJ2-5, the complete variable domain is ETGVTQSPTHLIKTRGQQVTLRCSSQSGHNTVSWYQQALGQGPQFIFQYYREEENGRGNFPPRFSGLQFPNYSSELNVNALELDDSALYLCASSLPGTSGKRGSRETQYFGPGTRLLVL.